A single sample gave rise to the 13 T cell receptor beta chains below, sequenced in a study of blood T cell repertoires in COVID-19 (dated by TCRdb to about 2020). Library preparation was by the immunoSEQ multiplex PCR assay. TCRdb retrieved this table from immuneACCESS and kept in-frame rearrangements only. Not all clones are present; in checked studies, unresolved V genes account for under half, and no reason is known for the remainder. Within this sample are about 240,000 clones, with 86% of them counted one time only. Jointly, the top ten make up around 6.5% of the sample. What was sequenced was peripheral blood. Every receptor here comes from a man aged 60 to 69 with acute or convalescent COVID-19.

The V call is TRBV7-3, the J call TRBJ2-1; TRBD2 aligns across 9 bases. Trimming at V came to 2 bases and at J to 5 bases, leaving 7 bases not matched to a gene. This CDR3 has 16 amino acids. CDR1 and CDR2 from the germline V gene are SGHTA and FQGTGA. CDR3 DNA: TGTGCCAGCAGCTTATTACCGCGGGAGGGCAACAATGAGCAGTTCTTC. Translation gives CASSLLPREGNNEQFF.

The rearrangement uses TRBV30 and TRBJ1-5; 9 positions agree with TRBD1. The CDR3 contains 14 residues. Germline V CDR1 and CDR2: GTSNPN, SVGIG (reference sequence). Germline trimming cut 5 bases from V and 7 bases from J; bases unmatched to any gene: 9. The CDR3: CAWSSDRGGQPQHF. CDR3 DNA sequence: TGTGCCTGGTCCTCAGACAGGGGGGGCCAGCCCCAGCATTTT.

This chain joins TRBV18 and TRBJ2-1; TRBD2 matches at 11 bases. With 3 bases clipped from V and 6 bases from J, the junction kept 10 bases outside the gene matches. The CDR3 is 17 amino acids. The germline gives CDR1 KGHSH, CDR2 LQKENI. CDR3 region: CASSPTQLAGGTNEQFF. The CDR3 DNA follows: TGTGCCAGCTCACCCACACAGCTAGCGGGAGGCACCAATGAGCAGTTCTTC.

The gene calls are TRBV28 and TRBJ2-7; no clear D gene. There are 14 residues in the CDR3. Germline V CDR1 and CDR2: MDHEN, SYDVKM. The V end was cut by 3 bases, the J end by 0 bases, with 9 bases between. The CDR3 DNA follows: TGTGCCAGCAGTTTCAGTGCTAGCTCCTACGAGCAGTACTTC. The encoded protein is CASSFSASSYEQYF.

The rearrangement links TRBV7-3 to TRBJ2-1; 12 bases align to TRBD2. Germline lookup yields CDR1 SGHTA and CDR2 FQGTGA. V lost 1 base, J lost 9 bases, and 16 bases stayed unmatched. The CDR3 consists of 19 residues. Here the CDR3 reads CASSLMGLAGLEKGAEQFF. CDR3 nucleotides: TGTGCCAGCAGCTTAATGGGACTAGCGGGCCTCGAGAAGGGGGCTGAGCAGTTCTTC.

The chain carries TRBV19 and TRBJ2-7, with 9 bases identical to TRBD1. The CDR3 runs 14 residues. With 5 bases clipped from V and 5 bases from J, the junction kept 7 bases outside the gene matches. Germline assignment: CDR1 LNHDA and CDR2 SQIVND (reference sequence). Written as DNA, the CDR3 is TGTGCCAGTAGTCTTGGGACAGGGACCCACGAGCAGTACTTC. This translates into CASSLGTGTHEQYF. The complete variable domain, with remaining parts taken from reference TRBV19 and TRBJ2-7, reads DGGITQSPKYLFRKEGQNVTLSCEQNLNHDAMYWYRQDPGQGLRLIYYSQIVNDFQKGDIAEGYSVSREKKESFPLTVTSAQKNPTAFYLCASSLGTGTHEQYFGPGTRLTVT.

The rearrangement links TRBV28 to TRBJ1-3; TRBD1 is a possible D gene (6 bases). The germline gives CDR1 MDHEN, CDR2 SYDVKM. The CDR3 runs 14 residues. V lost 4 bases to trimming and J lost 6 bases, with 13 bases between them. CDR3 sequence: CASSSSWGPNTIYF. The CDR3, as DNA: TGTGCCAGCAGTTCCTCGTGGGGGCCAAACACCATATATTTT.

The chain recombines TRBV28 with TRBJ2-7, with 8 bases lining up with TRBD2. The junction had 15 bases not matched to a gene; V was cut back by 4 bases and J by 7 bases. CDR3 length: 16 amino acids. Per germline, CDR1 MDHEN and CDR2 SYDVKM. The CDR3 sequence: CASSWVAGGSLGEQYF. CDR3 DNA: TGTGCCAGCAGTTGGGTGGCGGGAGGCAGTTTGGGGGAGCAGTACTTC. Supplemented by reference TRBV28 and TRBJ2-7, the full variable domain reads DVKVTQSSRYLVKRTGEKVFLECVQDMDHENMFWYRQDPGLGLRLIYFSYDVKMKEKGDIPEGYSVSREKKERFSLILESASTNQTSMYLCASSWVAGGSLGEQYFGPGTRLTVT.

The chain is built from TRBV5-1 and TRBJ1-2; 7 bases fit TRBD1. The length of the CDR3 is 16 residues. After removal of 2 bases from V and 2 bases from J, the junction contained 9 bases not matched to a gene. Germline loops: CDR1 SGHRS, CDR2 YFSETQ. This CDR3 is CASSFRDRGPNYGYTF. The DNA for the CDR3 is TGCGCCAGCAGCTTCCGGGACAGAGGTCCGAACTATGGCTACACCTTC.

This clone appeared a few times. V is TRBV15 and J is TRBJ1-2, with a tentative D call TRBD1 (5 bases). Germline CDR1 and CDR2: LNHNV and YYDKDF (reference sequence). This CDR3 contains 14 residues. Trimming shortened V by 0 bases and J by 4 bases, and 9 bases separated the two germline ends. Written as DNA, the CDR3 is TGTGCCACCAGCAGAGAATCGGGGGGCTATGGCTACACCTTC. Translation: CATSRESGGYGYTF.

The chain is built from TRBV14 and TRBJ1-2; tentative D call: TRBD1 (6 bases). Germline values: CDR1 SGHDN, CDR2 FVKESK. Trimming pared 0 bases from V and 3 bases from J, leaving 14 bases between. CDR3 length: 16 amino acids. The DNA of the CDR3 is TGTGCCAGCAGCCAAGAGGGGCAGGGGCTCGACTATGGCTACACCTTC. This sequence encodes CASSQEGQGLDYGYTF.

The rearrangement uses TRBV30 and TRBJ1-2; 8 bases match TRBD1. Germline V CDR1 and CDR2: GTSNPN, SVGIG (reference sequence). The CDR3 has 12 residues. The V and J ends lost 2 bases and 4 bases, in that order; junction bases with no gene match: 0. CDR3 sequence: CAWSTGGYGYTF. The CDR3 DNA sequence: TGTGCCTGGAGTACAGGGGGCTATGGCTACACCTTC. The variable domain in full, completed from reference TRBV30 and TRBJ1-2, reads SQTIHQWPATLVQPVGSPLSLECTVEGTSNPNLYWYRQAAGRGLQLLFYSVGIGQISSEVPQNLSASRPQDRQFILSSKKLLLSDSGFYLCAWSTGGYGYTFGSGTRLTVV.

This clone was seen only once. V gene TRBV6-5 combines with J gene TRBJ1-5; 7 bases align to TRBD1. Looked up from germline, CDR1 is MNHEY and CDR2 is SVGAGI. This CDR3 has 15 residues. With V trimmed by 5 bases and J by 1 base, 5 bases remained unmatched. DNA of the CDR3: TGTGCCAGCAGTACGATGGGACAGAGCAATCAGCCCCAGCATTTT. Protein product: CASSTMGQSNQPQHF.